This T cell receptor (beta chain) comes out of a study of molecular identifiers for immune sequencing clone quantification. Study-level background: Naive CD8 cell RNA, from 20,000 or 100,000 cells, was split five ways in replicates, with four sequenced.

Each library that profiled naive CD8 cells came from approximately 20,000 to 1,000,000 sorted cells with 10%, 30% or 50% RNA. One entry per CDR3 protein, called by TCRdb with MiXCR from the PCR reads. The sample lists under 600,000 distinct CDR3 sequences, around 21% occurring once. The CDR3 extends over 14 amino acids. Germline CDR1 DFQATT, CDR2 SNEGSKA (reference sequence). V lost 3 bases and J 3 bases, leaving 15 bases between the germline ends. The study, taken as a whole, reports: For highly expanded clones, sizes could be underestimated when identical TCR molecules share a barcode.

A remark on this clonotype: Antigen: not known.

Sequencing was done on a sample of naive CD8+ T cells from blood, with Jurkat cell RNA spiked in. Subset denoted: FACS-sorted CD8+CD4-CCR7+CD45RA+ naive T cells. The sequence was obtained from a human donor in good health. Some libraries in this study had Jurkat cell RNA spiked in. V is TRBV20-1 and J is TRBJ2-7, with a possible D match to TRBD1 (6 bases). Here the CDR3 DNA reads TGCAGTGCTAGTTTGGGGGCCTCCCACTACGAGCAGTACTTC. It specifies CSASLGASHYEQYF.